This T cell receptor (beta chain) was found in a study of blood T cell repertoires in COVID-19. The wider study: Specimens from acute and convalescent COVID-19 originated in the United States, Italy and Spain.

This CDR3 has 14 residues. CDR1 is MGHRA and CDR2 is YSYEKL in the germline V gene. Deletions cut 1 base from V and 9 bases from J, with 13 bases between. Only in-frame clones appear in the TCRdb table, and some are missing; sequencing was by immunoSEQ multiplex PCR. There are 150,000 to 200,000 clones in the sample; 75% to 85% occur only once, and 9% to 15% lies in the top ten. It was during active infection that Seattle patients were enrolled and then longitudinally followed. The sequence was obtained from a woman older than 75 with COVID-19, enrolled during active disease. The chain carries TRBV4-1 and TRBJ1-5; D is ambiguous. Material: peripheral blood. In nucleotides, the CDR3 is TGCGCCAGCAGCCAAGCTGTTACAATTTGGCCCCAGCATTTT. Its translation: CASSQAVTIWPQHF.